The text below deals with one TCR beta chain. Its antigen is unidentified. Primers for the PCR totalled 60 Vbeta and 13 Jbeta. Produced via immunoSEQ multiplex PCR; TCRdb's table is partial and in-frame only. The sample has 170,000 or so clones; 80% are singletons. This record comes from a study of cytomegalovirus exposure and HLA in healthy donors. Study-level points and caveats: TCR beta chain V- and J-gene trimming was linked, in a later analysis, to a missense variant in DCLRE1C. Roughly even sequencing depth across donors was the assumption behind the presence/absence analyses. High sensitivity and specificity were reportedly achieved when the classifier diagnosed cytomegalovirus status.

The source material was PBMCs. The sequence was collected from a male donor in good health and CMV-seropositive.

The CDR3 DNA follows: TGTGCCAGCAGTGAGAGTAGCGGGACCTACAATGAGCAGTTCTTC. Its translation: CASSESSGTYNEQFF. The genes are TRBV2 and TRBJ2-1; 8 nucleotides align to TRBD2. The CDR3 contains 15 residues. The V gene end was trimmed by 3 bases and the J gene end by 2 bases; junction bases not matched to a gene: 3. Germline CDR1 SNHLY, CDR2 FYNNEI.